The next 4 T cell receptor beta chains were all read from a single sample in a study of OX40 agonist ivuxolimab in advanced cancers. Using immunoSEQ multiplex PCR, the repertoire was profiled, and TCRdb retains in-frame clones only, with some absent. The sample includes 40,000 to 65,000 clones, roughly 90% of them seen just once. Sample: CD4+ or CD8+ T cells sorted from blood, taken in a trial of the OX40 agonist ivuxolimab. The receptor set was obtained from an adult with an advanced solid tumor such as melanoma, head and neck, liver or kidney cancer.

The chain employs TRBV7-9 and TRBJ2-7, with D possibly called TRBD1 or TRBD2 (5 bases each). Germline V CDR1 and CDR2: SEHNR, FQNEAQ (reference sequence). The CDR3 extends over 13 amino acids. The ends were cut back, 4 bases at V and 3 bases at J, with 10 bases in the middle. The CDR3 sequence is CASSSGRIYEQYF. The CDR3 bases are TGTGCCAGCAGCTCGGGACGGATCTACGAGCAGTACTTC.

The CDR3: CASSLEGQGHETQYF. CDR3 nucleotides: TGCGCCAGCAGCTTGGAGGGACAGGGACATGAGACCCAGTACTTC. This rearrangement joins TRBV5-1 to TRBJ2-5; 9 bases line up with TRBD1. CDR3 size: 15 residues. V lost 0 bases, J lost 5 bases, and 5 bases stayed unmatched. The germline V gene has CDR1 SGHRS and CDR2 YFSETQ.

This chain uses TRBV2 with TRBJ1-1, with D perhaps matching TRBD1 (5 bases). Trimming left V 6 bases short and J 1 base short, with 15 bases between. The CDR3 is 15 residues long. Germline CDR1 and CDR2: SNHLY and FYNNEI. The CDR3 here is CASSPNGQGNTEAFF. The CDR3 DNA sequence: TGTGCCAGCAGCCCCAATGGGCAGGGGAACACTGAAGCTTTCTTT.

The genes are TRBV5-1 and TRBJ1-3; D gene uncertain. In germline, CDR1 is SGHRS, CDR2 YFSETQ. V was pared by 0 bases and J by 0 bases, with 10 bases between. This CDR3 has 16 residues. The CDR3 loop reads CASSLDERASGNTIYF. The DNA for the CDR3 is TGCGCCAGCAGCTTGGATGAACGGGCCTCTGGAAACACCATATATTTT.